The rows below give T cell receptor beta chains drawn from one sample of a study of blood T cell repertoires in COVID-19. Sequencing used immunoSEQ multiplex PCR; TCRdb keeps in-frame clones, though not all of them. The repertoire consists of 150,000 to 200,000 clones, with more than 75% occurring once and the leading ten covering 15% to 20%. The sequenced material came from peripheral blood. The receptors stem from an older person with COVID-19, enrolled during active disease. Each CDR3 is given with its conserved first and last residue. Each record gives: V gene, D gene, J gene, CDR3 length, clone size, CDR3 DNA, CDR3 protein. D genes are given only for firm matches. The size field is filled for only some rows; it gives once, few, many or a size class.

>TRBV7-8|-|TRBJ2-3|16|-
TGTGCCAGCAGCTTAGCCGGAAGCCGGGGCACAGATACGCAGTATTTT
CASSLAGSRGTDTQYF
>TRBV15|-|TRBJ2-2|15|few
TGTGCCACCAGCAGAGACAGGGATGGCACCGGGGAGCTGTTTTTT
CATSRDRDGTGELFF
>TRBV19|TRBD1|TRBJ1-5|15|-
TGTGCCAGTAGTCAAAACAGGGGGCAGGGTCAGCCCCAGCATTTT
CASSQNRGQGQPQHF
>TRBV28|-|TRBJ1-5|15|-
TGTGCCAGCAGATCTCAAAGGGGTGGTTGGCAGCCCCAGCATTTT
CASRSQRGGWQPQHF
>TRBV28|-|TRBJ1-2|15|-
TGTGCCAGCAGTGCGAAAATCGGGTGGAACTATGGCTACACCTTC
CASSAKIGWNYGYTF
>TRBV19|-|TRBJ1-2|15|few
TGTGCCAGTAGTCCCTCGGGGGGCCAGCTCTATGGCTACACCTTC
CASSPSGGQLYGYTF
>TRBV10-1|-|TRBJ2-4|14|few
TGCGCCAGCCAGGACTTACTAGCCAAAAACATTCAGTACTTC
CASQDLLAKNIQYF
>TRBV7-8|TRBD2|TRBJ2-1|15|many
TGTGCCAGCAGCCCTTGGACTAGCGGGGTCAATGAGCAGTTCTTC
CASSPWTSGVNEQFF
>TRBV5-5|-|TRBJ1-1|17|-
TGTGCCAGCAGCTTGGTCGGAGGTACGGGGTTGGACACTGAAGCTTTCTTT
CASSLVGGTGLDTEAFF
>TRBV19|TRBD1|TRBJ1-5|16|-
TGTGCCAGTAGTCCTCGGACAGGGCTTAGGGATCAGCCCCAGCATTTT
CASSPRTGLRDQPQHF
>TRBV7-2|TRBD1|TRBJ1-1|18|-
TGTGCCAGCAACAACTGGGGACAGGGGAAATTATTGAACACTGAAGCTTTCTTT
CASNNWGQGKLLNTEAFF
>TRBV30|-|TRBJ2-7|18|-
TGTGCCTGGAGTGTCAATTGGGACAGCTTGGGGGGTGGGTACGAGCAGTACTTC
CAWSVNWDSLGGGYEQYF
>TRBV7-3|-|TRBJ2-5|15|-
TGTGCCAGCAGCTTAAACGGGGGACCCGAAGAGACCCAGTACTTC
CASSLNGGPEETQYF
>TRBV6-2/TRBV6-3|TRBD1|TRBJ2-1|14|few
TGTGCCAGCAGTGCGAACAGGGGTGTCAATGAGCAGTTCTTC
CASSANRGVNEQFF
>TRBV7-2|-|TRBJ2-3|13|-
TGTGCCAGCAGCCCCGGGACTTACAGTACGCAGTATTTT
CASSPGTYSTQYF
>TRBV6-4|TRBD1|TRBJ2-2|15|-
TGTGCCAGCAGTGAGATACAGGGGGCCGGCGGGGAGCTGTTTTTT
CASSEIQGAGGELFF
>TRBV5-1|TRBD1|TRBJ1-2|15|-
TGCGCCAGCAGCTTAGCAGGGGGCGGGAACTATGGCTACACCTTC
CASSLAGGGNYGYTF
>TRBV2|TRBD2|TRBJ2-1|14|-
TGTGCCAGCCCGGGGACTAGAGGAGACAATGAGCAGTTCTTC
CASPGTRGDNEQFF
>TRBV29-1|TRBD1|TRBJ1-2|15|-
TGCAGCGTTGACTTTGGACAGGGCTCTAACTATGGCTACACCTTC
CSVDFGQGSNYGYTF
>TRBV27|-|TRBJ1-5|15|-
TGTGCCAGCAGTTTGGGAGGTTTGGGGGGTCAGCCCCAGCATTTT
CASSLGGLGGQPQHF
>TRBV6-2/TRBV6-3|-|TRBJ1-1|12|-
TGTGCCAGCCGCCCGAGGAACACTGAAGCTTTCTTT
CASRPRNTEAFF
>TRBV7-7|TRBD2|TRBJ2-7|15|few
TGTGCCAGCAGCCCACTAGCGGGAGTTGTATACGAGCAGTACTTC
CASSPLAGVVYEQYF
>TRBV18|-|TRBJ2-5|16|-
TGTGCCAGCGCCGCCATAGGCAGGGGTTTCGGAGAGACCCAGTACTTC
CASAAIGRGFGETQYF
>TRBV2|TRBD2|TRBJ2-1|14|-
TGTGCCAGCAGACTAGCGGGAGGGTTTGATGAGCAGTTCTTC
CASRLAGGFDEQFF
>TRBV12-3/TRBV12-4|-|TRBJ1-5|12|-
TGTGCCAGCAGTTTACATTTTGGCCGTCTGCATTTT
CASSLHFGRLHF
>TRBV7-2|TRBD1|TRBJ1-3|17|-
TGTGCCAGCAGCTTAGGGGGGGCAGGGGGCGCTGGAAACACCATATATTTT
CASSLGGAGGAGNTIYF
>TRBV28|TRBD2|TRBJ2-1|15|-
TGTGCCAGCAGTCCCTGGACTAGCGGGAGGAATGAGCAGTTCTTC
CASSPWTSGRNEQFF
>TRBV5-4|TRBD1|TRBJ2-2|16|-
TGTGCCAGCAGAAGCACCGGGACAGGGGGCACCGGGGAGCTGTTTTTT
CASRSTGTGGTGELFF
>TRBV5-4|-|TRBJ2-5|14|-
TGTGCCAGCAGCTTGGCAGGAACTCAAGAGACCCAGTACTTC
CASSLAGTQETQYF
>TRBV2|-|TRBJ1-5|14|-
TGTGCCAGCAGCGGAAACACAGGGTATCAGCCCCAGCATTTT
CASSGNTGYQPQHF
>TRBV7-9|TRBD1|TRBJ2-5|15|-
TGTGCCAGCAGCTCCCCCCGGGGACAGGGTGAGACCCAGTACTTC
CASSSPRGQGETQYF
>TRBV15|TRBD2|TRBJ2-1|15|once
TGTGCCACCAGCAGAGATCTAGCGGGCGTCAATGAGCAGTTCTTC
CATSRDLAGVNEQFF
>TRBV18|TRBD1|TRBJ2-2|15|-
TGTGCCAGCTCACTGGGACAGGGGTCGAACGGGGAGCTGTTTTTT
CASSLGQGSNGELFF
>TRBV3-1/TRBV3-2|-|TRBJ1-5|16|-
TGTGCCAGCAGCCAGGGGGTGGGGGGTCTCAATCAGCCCCAGCATTTT
CASSQGVGGLNQPQHF
>TRBV19|-|TRBJ2-2|14|-
TGTGCCAGTAGCCAGCAGGGTTCACCCGGGGAGCTGTTTTTT
CASSQQGSPGELFF
>TRBV11-2|TRBD2|TRBJ2-3|18|-
TGTGCCAGCAAACCTCCAGGACTAGCGGGATGGAGCACAGATACGCAGTATTTT
CASKPPGLAGWSTDTQYF
>TRBV6-5|-|TRBJ1-2|14|-
TGTGCCAGCAGTCAGAGGGGGGAGGGCTATGGCTACACCTTC
CASSQRGEGYGYTF
>TRBV7-8|TRBD2|TRBJ2-1|17|-
TGTGCCAGCAGCTTAGCAACCTCTAGCGGGGGGGCTATGGAGCAGTTCTTC
CASSLATSSGGAMEQFF
>TRBV25-1|-|TRBJ1-4|13|-
TGTGCCAGCAGTGAAGGACTGAATGAAAAACTGTTTTTT
CASSEGLNEKLFF
>TRBV6-1|TRBD1|TRBJ1-3|17|-
TGTGCCAGCAGTGGTAACTTTGGACAGGGCTCTGGAAACACCATATATTTT
CASSGNFGQGSGNTIYF
>TRBV3-1/TRBV3-2|TRBD2|TRBJ2-2|18|-
TGTGCCAGCAGCCAGGCCGGGACTAGCGGGAGGGTTTCCGGGGAGCTGTTTTTT
CASSQAGTSGRVSGELFF
>TRBV2|TRBD1|TRBJ1-2|14|-
TGTGCCAGCAGAGGATACAGGGGGGACTATGGCTACACCTTC
CASRGYRGDYGYTF
>TRBV18|-|TRBJ1-1|16|-
TGTGCCAGCTCACCAATCACGGTACAGCTGAACACTGAAGCTTTCTTT
CASSPITVQLNTEAFF
>TRBV7-2|-|TRBJ2-3|13|-
TGTGCCAGCAGCTGGCCGAACACAGATACGCAGTATTTT
CASSWPNTDTQYF
>TRBV4-3|TRBD1|TRBJ1-1|16|-
TGCGCCAGCAGCCAACGTAAGACAGGGGGGAACACTGAAGCTTTCTTT
CASSQRKTGGNTEAFF
>TRBV7-3|TRBD1|TRBJ2-2|16|-
TGTGCCAGCAGCTTCACAGGGGGCAAGGGCACCGGGGAGCTGTTTTTT
CASSFTGGKGTGELFF
>TRBV19|-|TRBJ2-6|15|-
TGTGCCAGTAGTATCAGGGGGGCTGGGGCCAACGTCCTGACTTTC
CASSIRGAGANVLTF
>TRBV19|TRBD1|TRBJ1-5|16|-
TGTGCCAGTAGTATTAGTGGGACAGGGGGATGGCAGCCCCAGCATTTT
CASSISGTGGWQPQHF
>TRBV3-1/TRBV3-2|-|TRBJ1-1|13|-
TGTGCCAGCAGCCAAACTCGGGACACTGAAGCTTTCTTT
CASSQTRDTEAFF
>TRBV9|TRBD2|TRBJ2-1|17|-
TGTGCCAGCAGCCCACAATTCCGGGGGGTGTCCTACAATGAGCAGTTCTTC
CASSPQFRGVSYNEQFF
>TRBV5-1|TRBD1|TRBJ2-3|16|-
TGCGCCAGCAGCTCGTTGACAGGGGAAAGCACAGATACGCAGTATTTT
CASSSLTGESTDTQYF